Listed here is a single T cell receptor beta chain. The data were taken from a study of T-cell reconstitution after alpha-beta-depleted transplantation in children. Looked up from germline, CDR1 is MNHEY and CDR2 is SVGAGI. The CDR3 is 15 amino acids. The V segment lost 1 base and the J segment 6 bases; nucleotides outside the gene matches: 4. It was with unique molecular identifiers that the TCRbeta library was prepared. TCRdb ran MiXCR on the PCR reads and lists one entry per CDR3 protein. This repertoire shows some 490,000 distinct CDR3 sequences, around 13% found once; its top ten account for about 5%.

This sequence joins TRBV6-5 and TRBJ1-4, with 8 bases fitting TRBD1. This TCR derives from a human donor who donated a stem cell graft to a child with combined immunodeficiency. The material was PBMCs from the stem cell graft donor, obtained from the stem cell graft. The CDR3 loop is CASSYFDRGDEKLFF. CDR3 coding DNA: TGTGCCAGCAGTTACTTCGACAGGGGTGATGAAAAACTGTTTTTT.